A single sample gave rise to the 4 T cell receptor beta chains below, sequenced in a study of regulatory T cells in long-lasting Graves disease. Construction of the TCR beta libraries employed iRepertoire HTBI primers in conjunction with Arm-PCR of CDR3 regions. MiXCR, applied by TCRdb to the multiplex PCR reads, yields one record per CDR3 protein. The sample holds some 500,000 distinct CDR3 sequences, 16% seen once. Sample time point: newly diagnosed GD, antithyroid drugs for less than 3 months. RNA isolated from PBMCs was used to make the TCR library. The same data also contributed to another study, on T cells in Graves' hyperthyroidism and ophthalmopathy.

The sample here was peripheral blood mononuclear cells (PBMCs), taken at new diagnosis, from a patient treated with antithyroid drugs. The source is a woman aged 35-60 years with Graves disease.

There are many counts of this clonotype. The rearrangement uses TRBV6-5 and TRBJ1-4; tentatively, D is TRBD1 (6 bases). The germline V and J ends were trimmed by 4 bases and 9 bases, with 18 bases remaining between them. CDR3 length equals 15 residues. The germline V gene has CDR1 MNHEY and CDR2 SVGAGI. The CDR3 bases are TGTGCCAGCAGTTCCACCGGGGGGCCGGGGCAAAAACTGTTTTTT. This sequence encodes CASSSTGGPGQKLFF.

This clonotype turned up a few times. Here the CDR3 DNA reads TGTGCCACCAGGACAGGGGATTTACATGGCTACACCTTC. The encoded protein is CATRTGDLHGYTF. The V and J genes are TRBV15 and TRBJ1-2; 8 nucleotides match TRBD1. With V trimmed by 6 bases and J by 6 bases, 6 bases remained unmatched. The CDR3 has 13 amino acids. CDR1 is LNHNV, CDR2 YYDKDF, per germline (reference sequence).

This clonotype came up many times. The chain couples TRBV10-3 to TRBJ1-2; D not resolved. CDR1 ENHRY and CDR2 SYGVKD come from the germline V gene. Trimming stripped 0 bases from V and 4 bases from J, with 9 bases between. CDR3 length equals 14 residues. The CDR3 protein is CAISESRQSYGYTF. As DNA, the CDR3 is TGTGCCATCAGTGAGTCGAGGCAGTCCTATGGCTACACCTTC.

Only a few counts were recorded for this clonotype. V gene TRBV9 combines with J gene TRBJ2-5; D may be TRBD2 (5 bases). The V end was cut by 4 bases, the J end by 3 bases, with 13 bases between. Germline CDR1 and CDR2: SGDLS and YYNGEE. CDR3 length equals 14 residues. CDR3: CASSPLGGEETQYF. CDR3 bases: TGTGCCAGCAGCCCCCTCGGAGGCGAAGAGACCCAGTACTTC.